The present TCR beta chain was sequenced within a study of T cell responses to AZD1222 COVID-19 vaccine. The trim removed 5 bases at V and 7 bases at J, leaving 10 bases unmatched. There are 15 residues in the CDR3. Germline V gives CDR1 KGHSH, CDR2 LQKENI. Clones were sequenced by immunoSEQ multiplex PCR, and TCRdb holds only the in-frame ones, with some missing. Here the sample spans 110,000 to 150,000 clones, around nine tenths being singletons. Sequencing used peripheral blood, obtained on day 0 of AZD1222 vaccination. The chain recombines TRBV18 with TRBJ2-1, with 8 bases identical to TRBD2. The TCR originated in an adult in good health. Written as DNA, the CDR3 is TGTGCCAGCTCAGACCCCGCGGGAGGAAGAAATGAGCAGTTCTTC. It yields the protein CASSDPAGGRNEQFF.